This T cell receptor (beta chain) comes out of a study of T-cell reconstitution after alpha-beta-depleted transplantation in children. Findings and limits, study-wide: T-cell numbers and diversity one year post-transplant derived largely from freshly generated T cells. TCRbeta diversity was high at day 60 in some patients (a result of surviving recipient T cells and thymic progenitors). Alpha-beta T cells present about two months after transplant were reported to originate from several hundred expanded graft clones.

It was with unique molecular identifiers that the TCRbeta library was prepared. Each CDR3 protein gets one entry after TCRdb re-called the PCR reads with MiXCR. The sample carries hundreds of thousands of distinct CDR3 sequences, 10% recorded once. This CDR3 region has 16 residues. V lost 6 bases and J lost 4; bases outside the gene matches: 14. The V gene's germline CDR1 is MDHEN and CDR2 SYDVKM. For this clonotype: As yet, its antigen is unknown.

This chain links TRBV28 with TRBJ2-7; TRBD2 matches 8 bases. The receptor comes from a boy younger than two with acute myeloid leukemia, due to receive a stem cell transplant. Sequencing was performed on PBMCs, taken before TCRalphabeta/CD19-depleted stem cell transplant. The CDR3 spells CASSSPGTAGGYEQYF. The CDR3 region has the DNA TGTGCCAGCAGCTCCCCCGGGACCGCGGGAGGTTACGAGCAGTACTTC.